The 9 T cell receptor beta chains below were found in one sample sequenced in a study of T-cell reconstitution after alpha-beta-depleted transplantation in children. Preparation of the TCRbeta library was carried out with unique molecular identifiers. TCRdb re-analysed the PCR reads in MiXCR, keeping a single row per CDR3 protein. The table records 420,000 or so distinct CDR3 sequences, 11% of them present only once. Material: PBMCs from the stem cell graft donor, obtained from the stem cell graft. The source of these receptors is a human donor who donated a stem cell graft to a child with acute myeloid leukemia.

This clonotype was seen repeatedly, ten times or more. J is TRBJ1-5 and V is TRBV3-1; D not resolved. The CDR3 has 15 amino acids. V lost 4 bases, J lost 1 base, and 11 bases lay in between. Germline loops: CDR1 LGHDT, CDR2 YNNKEL (reference sequence). The CDR3 coding sequence is TGTGCCAGCAGCCCGCGGACGGGAAGCAATCAGCCCCAGCATTTT. This gives the protein CASSPRTGSNQPQHF. The entire variable domain, with the rest obtained from reference TRBV3-1 and TRBJ1-5, is as follows: DTAVSQTPKYLVTQMGNDKSIKCEQNLGHDTMYWYKQDSKKFLKIMFSYNNKELIINETVPNRFSPKSPDKAHLNLHINSLELGDSAVYFCASSPRTGSNQPQHFGDGTRLSIL.

In this sample, this clonotype turned up many times. The gene calls are TRBV20-1 and TRBJ1-5; a possible D gene is TRBD1 (5 bases). V lost 6 bases, J lost 0 bases, and 9 bases lay in between. This CDR3 is 13 amino acids long. CDR1 is DFQATT, CDR2 SNEGSKA, per germline (reference sequence). CDR3 region: CSAIQDSNQPQHF. The CDR3 DNA reads TGCAGTGCCATACAGGATAGCAATCAGCCCCAGCATTTT.

The rearrangement uses TRBV12-3 or TRBV12-4 and TRBJ2-5; 10 positions agree with TRBD2. V lost 2 bases to trimming and J lost 4 bases; unmatched junction nucleotides: 4. There are 15 residues in the CDR3. Here the CDR3 DNA reads TGTGCCAGCAGTTTAAGCGGGGGGGCCCGAGAGACCCAGTACTTC. It translates to CASSLSGGARETQYF.

This chain joins TRBV12-3 or TRBV12-4 and TRBJ1-2; possibly TRBD1 for D (6 bases). This CDR3 is 13 amino acids long. The germline V and J ends were trimmed by 6 bases and 7 bases, with 15 bases remaining between them. The CDR3 protein is CASSHTGLPGYTF. The DNA of the CDR3 is TGTGCCAGCAGCCACACAGGGCTCCCTGGCTACACCTTC.

The gene calls are TRBV6-5 and TRBJ2-1; D is possibly TRBD2 (5 bases). CDR1 is MNHEY and CDR2 is SVGAGI in the germline V gene. V lost 4 bases and J 0 bases, leaving 16 bases between the germline ends. This CDR3 is built from 17 residues. CDR3 DNA sequence: TGTGCCAGCAGTTCCCAGACCGGGAAATCCTCCTACAATGAGCAGTTCTTC. Its translation: CASSSQTGKSSYNEQFF.

This rearrangement joins TRBV7-2 to TRBJ2-1; no definite D call. This CDR3 is 14 amino acids long. The germline V gene has CDR1 SGHTA and CDR2 FQGNSA. V was clipped by 5 bases and J by 7 bases, with 15 bases between them. The CDR3 reads CASSDPFDKNEQFF. DNA of the CDR3: TGTGCCAGCAGCGACCCTTTCGATAAGAATGAGCAGTTCTTC.

This chain links TRBV5-1 with TRBJ2-5; possible D gene TRBD2, 6 bases. The CDR3 totals 17 residues. Germline CDR1 and CDR2: SGHRS and YFSETQ. V shed 2 bases and J shed 1 base, with 18 bases lying between them. The CDR3 nucleotides are TGCGCCAGCAGCTTCCCCCCGAGACACGGGGGCCAAGAGACCCAGTACTTC. Translated, it gives CASSFPPRHGGQETQYF.

CDR3 loop: CASSLRSDKAFF. The DNA of the CDR3 is TGCGCCAGCAGCTTGAGGTCAGATAAAGCTTTCTTT. The V gene is TRBV5-1, the J gene TRBJ1-1; D gene ambiguous. The CDR3 contains 12 residues. Trimming cost V 1 base and J 9 bases, with 10 bases left between them. CDR1 and CDR2 (germline): SGHRS, YFSETQ. The variable domain in full, completed from reference TRBV5-1 and TRBJ1-1, reads KAGVTQTPRYLIKTRGQQVTLSCSPISGHRSVSWYQQTPGQGLQFLFEYFSETQRNKGNFPGRFSGRQFSNSRSEMNVSTLELGDSALYLCASSLRSDKAFFGQGTRLTVV.

Concerning this clonotype: Sequence at one end of the junction differs from germline and may be a read error. This chain joins TRBV4-1 and TRBJ2-2; 10 bases line up with TRBD1. Germline V lookup: CDR1 MGHRA, CDR2 YSYEKL. This CDR3 has 17 amino acids. Here the CDR3 DNA reads TGCGCCAGCCGCCAAATTAGGGACAGGGGCCGCACCGGGGAGCTGTTTTTT. This translates into CASRQIRDRGRTGELFF.